This T cell receptor (beta chain) was sequenced during a study of blood T cell repertoires in COVID-19. Overall study context: The study drew acute and convalescent COVID-19 samples from the United States, Italy and Spain. The analysed material was cDNA or gDNA that came from T cells, B-cell-depleted T cells, or PBMCs.

The V and J ends lost 5 bases and 5 bases, in that order; junction bases with no gene match: 3. The CDR3 is 14 amino acids. Germline lookup yields CDR1 SEHNR and CDR2 FQNEAQ (reference sequence). The sample holds a few counts of this clone. Source study methods: It was from reference gene primer amplification that nucleated cell counts were estimated. The method was immunoSEQ multiplex PCR; TCRdb's version includes in-frame clones alone and lacks a portion of them. V and J calls and clone size are those listed in that table; D and trimming were worked out from the DNA. The repertoire has around 250,000 clones, approximately 86% of them found once; the top ten carry 0.7%.

The source is a human donor in a cohort sampled during active COVID-19. Sequencing was done on a sample of peripheral blood. The genes are TRBV7-9 and TRBJ1-4; 9 bases are shared with TRBD1. For the CDR3, the DNA is TGTGCCAGCAGCCTAGGACAGGGGAATGAAAAACTGTTTTTT. This codes for CASSLGQGNEKLFF.